These T cell receptor beta chains were read from a single sample in a study of OX40 agonist ivuxolimab in advanced cancers. Only in-frame clones appear in the TCRdb table, and some are missing; sequencing was by immunoSEQ multiplex PCR. In the table there are approximately 21,000 clones, about four fifths of which are singletons. The sample here was CD4+ or CD8+ T cells sorted from blood, taken in a trial of the OX40 agonist ivuxolimab. These receptors all stem from an adult with an advanced solid tumor such as melanoma, head and neck, liver or kidney cancer. The CDR3 runs from the conserved cysteine through the conserved F or W. The D gene is left open where the match is weak. Rows give clone size only sometimes, using once, few, many, or a class for an expanded clone.

once | TRBJ2-3 | TRBD1 | TRBV7-9 | CASSLSRTGRGADTQYF | TGTGCCAGCAGCTTATCCAGGACAGGTAGAGGTGCAGATACGCAGTATTTT
NA | TRBJ2-7 | TRBD1 | TRBV11-2 | CASSPGAGGYEQYF | TGTGCCAGCAGCCCAGGGGCAGGGGGCTACGAGCAGTACTTC
NA | TRBJ2-1 | TRBD2 | TRBV7-9 | CASSPSRLAGGWHEQFF | TGTGCCAGCAGCCCCTCACGACTAGCGGGAGGGTGGCATGAGCAGTTCTTC
NA | TRBJ2-5 | TRBD2 | TRBV7-3 | CASSLSAGSVETQYF | TGTGCCAGCAGCTTATCAGCGGGAAGTGTAGAGACCCAGTACTTC
medium-sized | TRBJ1-4 | NA | TRBV7-9 | CASSRRHRDEEKLFF | TGTGCCAGCAGCCGACGACATCGGGATGAGGAAAAACTGTTTTTT
once | TRBJ2-3 | NA | TRBV27 | CASSLWGGRTQYF | TGTGCCAGCAGTTTATGGGGGGGCCGCACGCAGTATTTT
NA | TRBJ2-1 | TRBD2 | TRBV19 | CASSRTSGRVDEQFF | TGTGCCAGTTCCAGGACTAGCGGGAGGGTAGATGAGCAGTTCTTC
NA | TRBJ1-6 | NA | TRBV28 | CASSGESSYNSPLHF | TGTGCCAGCTCTGGGGAGAGCTCCTATAATTCACCCCTCCACTTT
medium-sized | TRBJ2-1 | NA | TRBV4-1 | CASSQGGGIGDNEQFF | TGCGCCAGCAGCCAAGGCGGCGGGATAGGCGACAATGAGCAGTTCTTC
NA | TRBJ1-1 | NA | TRBV29-1 | CSAVGQSEAFF | TGCAGCGCCGTAGGACAGAGCGAAGCTTTCTTT
NA | TRBJ2-3 | TRBD2 | TRBV5-4 | CASSLVREHPDTQYF | TGTGCCAGCAGCTTGGTGCGGGAGCATCCAGATACGCAGTATTTT
NA | TRBJ1-1 | NA | TRBV7-9 | CASSLVRAGGMNTEAFF | TGTGCCAGCAGCTTAGTACGGGCTGGAGGCATGAACACTGAAGCTTTCTTT
NA | TRBJ2-5 | TRBD2 | TRBV6-1 | CASSVVAGVGETQYF | TGTGCCAGCAGTGTAGTTGCGGGAGTCGGGGAGACCCAGTACTTC
NA | TRBJ2-5 | TRBD1 | TRBV10-1 | CASSESGTEETQYF | TGCGCCAGCAGTGAGTCCGGGACAGAAGAGACCCAGTACTTC
NA | TRBJ2-2 | NA | TRBV7-8 | CASSLATSAGELFF | TGTGCCAGCAGCTTAGCAACCTCCGCCGGGGAGCTGTTTTTT
NA | TRBJ2-1 | TRBD2 | TRBV28 | CASRVGDYLPYNERFF | TGTGCCAGCAGGGTAGGGGACTATTTGCCCTACAATGAGCGGTTCTTC
NA | TRBJ2-1 | TRBD2 | TRBV5-6 | CASSPQGLAAEQFF | TGTGCCAGCAGCCCGCAGGGACTAGCAGCTGAGCAGTTCTTC
once | TRBJ1-1 | NA | TRBV28 | CASSLAPRSEAFF | TGTGCCAGCAGTTTGGCCCCTCGGAGTGAAGCTTTCTTT
NA | TRBJ2-1 | TRBD2 | TRBV6-5 | CASSGLVGDNEQFF | TGTGCCAGCAGTGGACTAGTTGGCGACAATGAGCAGTTCTTC
NA | TRBJ2-5 | TRBD1 | TRBV18 | CASSTQGAETQYF | TGTGCCAGCTCCACACAGGGGGCAGAGACCCAGTACTTC
NA | TRBJ2-7 | TRBD2 | TRBV11-2 | CASSLVGGSSYEQYF | TGTGCCAGCAGCTTAGTTGGCGGGAGCTCCTACGAGCAGTACTTC
many | TRBJ1-1 | NA | TRBV5-1 | CASSLAGGYTEAFF | TGCGCCAGCAGCCTGGCCGGGGGCTACACTGAAGCTTTCTTT
NA | TRBJ2-7 | NA | TRBV28 | CASSPPLSAAYEQYF | TGTGCCAGCAGCCCCCCCCTTAGCGCCGCCTACGAGCAGTACTTC
NA | TRBJ1-5 | NA | TRBV29-1 | CSVEDRTGQPQHF | TGCAGCGTTGAAGATCGAACAGGCCAGCCCCAGCATTTT
NA | TRBJ2-3 | NA | TRBV2 | CASRGPGGGGTDTQYF | TGTGCCAGCAGAGGGCCAGGTGGGGGAGGCACAGATACGCAGTATTTT
few | TRBJ2-7 | NA | TRBV4-2 | CASSQVQASVNSYEQYF | TGTGCCAGCAGCCAAGTACAGGCTAGCGTAAACTCCTACGAGCAGTACTTC
NA | TRBJ2-2 | NA | TRBV9 | CASSVVVNTGELFF | TGTGCCAGCAGCGTAGTCGTGAACACCGGGGAGCTGTTTTTT
NA | TRBJ2-1 | TRBD2 | TRBV5-1 | CASSFAGGYTEQFF | TGCGCCAGCAGCTTTGCGGGAGGATATACTGAGCAGTTCTTC
NA | TRBJ2-5 | TRBD1 | TRBV6-4 | CASLDRGQGETQYF | TGTGCCAGCCTTGACAGGGGACAAGGGGAGACCCAGTACTTC
NA | TRBJ2-7 | NA | TRBV23-1 | CASSQSNLGGILRASSYEQYF | TGCGCCAGCAGTCAATCCAATCTTGGGGGCATTTTGCGGGCGAGCTCCTACGAGCAGTACTTC
NA | TRBJ2-7 | TRBD1 | TRBV7-9 | CASSHRDRANEQYF | TGTGCCAGCAGCCACCGGGACAGGGCTAACGAGCAGTACTTC
NA | TRBJ2-1 | NA | TRBV4-1 | CASSHSPGVFTDEQFF | TGCGCCAGCAGCCACAGCCCGGGAGTTTTCACGGATGAGCAGTTCTTC
NA | TRBJ2-1 | NA | TRBV4-1 | CASSQGGGNEQFF | TGCGCCAGCAGCCAAGGAGGGGGCAATGAGCAGTTCTTC
NA | TRBJ2-1 | TRBD2 | TRBV29-1 | CSVDQPSGRATDEQFF | TGCAGCGTTGACCAACCTAGCGGGAGGGCCACTGATGAGCAGTTCTTC
NA | TRBJ2-3 | NA | TRBV19 | CASSLRGPDTQYF | TGTGCCAGTAGTCTCCGGGGCCCAGATACGCAGTATTTT
NA | TRBJ2-1 | TRBD1 | TRBV7-3 | CASRYVGQGNEQFF | TGTGCCAGCAGGTACGTCGGACAGGGGAATGAGCAGTTCTTC
NA | TRBJ2-7 | NA | TRBV5-4 | CASSSGESSYEQYF | TGTGCCAGCAGTTCAGGGGAGAGCTCCTACGAGCAGTACTTC
NA | TRBJ2-1 | NA | TRBV13 | CASSFGGSSYNEQFF | TGTGCCAGCAGCTTTGGGGGGAGCTCCTACAATGAGCAGTTCTTC
few | TRBJ2-2 | TRBD2 | TRBV5-1 | CASSSPNGRGRTGELFF | TGCGCCAGCAGCTCGCCTAACGGGAGGGGACGGACCGGGGAGCTGTTTTTT
NA | TRBJ2-1 | NA | TRBV19 | CASSIISTYNEQFF | TGTGCCAGTAGTATAATTTCTACCTACAATGAGCAGTTCTTC
NA | TRBJ2-1 | TRBD2 | TRBV13 | CASSSSRLAGVYNEQFF | TGTGCCAGCAGCTCATCCAGACTAGCGGGAGTGTACAATGAGCAGTTCTTC
NA | TRBJ2-5 | NA | TRBV5-1 | CASSSEGDPQETQYF | TGCGCCAGCAGCTCTGAAGGGGACCCCCAAGAGACCCAGTACTTC
NA | TRBJ2-5 | NA | TRBV11-3 | CASSTRWRGGRLETQYF | TGTGCCAGCAGCACCCGGTGGAGGGGCGGTAGGTTGGAGACCCAGTACTTC
NA | TRBJ1-5 | NA | TRBV6-1 | CASSVTAGSTQPQHF | TGTGCCAGCAGTGTAACGGCCGGGTCCACTCAGCCCCAGCATTTT
NA | TRBJ2-4 | TRBD2 | TRBV29-1 | CLPLGLAGGPGTAKNIQYF | TGCCTTCCCTTGGGGCTAGCGGGAGGGCCAGGGACAGCCAAAAACATTCAGTACTTC
NA | TRBJ2-7 | TRBD1 | TRBV27 | CASSLSLGDRPYEQYF | TGTGCCAGCAGTTTATCGCTTGGGGACAGGCCCTACGAGCAGTACTTC
NA | TRBJ2-2 | TRBD2 | TRBV27 | CATMGAGGFHTGELFF | TGTGCCACCATGGGTGCGGGAGGCTTTCACACCGGGGAGCTGTTTTTT
NA | TRBJ2-7 | TRBD1 | TRBV27 | CASSLLGRGREQYF | TGTGCCAGCAGTTTACTCGGCAGGGGGCGTGAGCAGTACTTC
NA | TRBJ2-3 | TRBD2 | TRBV9 | CASSASGVATDTQYF | TGTGCCAGCAGCGCTAGCGGGGTGGCGACAGATACGCAGTATTTT
NA | TRBJ2-5 | NA | TRBV13 | CASSLGEETQYF | TGTGCCAGCAGCTTAGGGGAAGAGACCCAGTACTTC
NA | TRBJ2-1 | TRBD2 | TRBV27 | CASSSPGGGLFF | TGTGCCAGCAGTTCACCCGGCGGGGGGTTGTTCTTC
NA | TRBJ2-5 | TRBD1 | TRBV11-2 | CASSSRPGQGEQYF | TGTGCCAGCAGCTCCCGCCCCGGGCAGGGGGAGCAGTACTTC
few | TRBJ1-4 | TRBD1 | TRBV9 | CASSASGQYMEKLFF | TGTGCCAGCAGCGCCTCGGGACAGTATATGGAAAAACTGTTTTTT
NA | TRBJ2-3 | TRBD2 | TRBV10-3 | CAISPGTSGREGTDTQYF | TGTGCCATCAGCCCAGGGACTAGCGGGAGGGAAGGCACAGATACGCAGTATTTT
NA | TRBJ1-1 | NA | TRBV4-1 | CASSQTGTPTTEAFF | TGCGCCAGCAGCCAAACCGGGACTCCCACCACTGAAGCTTTCTTT